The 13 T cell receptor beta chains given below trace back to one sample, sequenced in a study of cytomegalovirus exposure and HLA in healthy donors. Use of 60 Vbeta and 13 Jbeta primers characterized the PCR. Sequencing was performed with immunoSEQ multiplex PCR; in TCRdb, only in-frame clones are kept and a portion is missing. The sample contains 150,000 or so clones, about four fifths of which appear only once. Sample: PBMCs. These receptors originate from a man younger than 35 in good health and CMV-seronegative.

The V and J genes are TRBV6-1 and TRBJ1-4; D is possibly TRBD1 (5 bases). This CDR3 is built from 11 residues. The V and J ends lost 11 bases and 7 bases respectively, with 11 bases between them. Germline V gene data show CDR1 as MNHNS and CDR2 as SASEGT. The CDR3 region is CACSQGEKLFF. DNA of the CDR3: TGTGCCTGTTCCCAGGGTGAAAAACTGTTTTTT.

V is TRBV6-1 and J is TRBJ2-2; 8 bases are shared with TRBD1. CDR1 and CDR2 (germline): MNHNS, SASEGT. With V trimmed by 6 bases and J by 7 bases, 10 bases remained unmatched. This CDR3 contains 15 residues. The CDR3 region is CASRSIRGRNGELFF. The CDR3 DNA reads TGTGCCAGCAGATCCATCAGGGGGCGGAACGGGGAGCTGTTTTTT.

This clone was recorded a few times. The CDR3 loop reads CASNFPGTPGYTF. CDR3 nucleotide sequence: TGTGCCAGCAACTTCCCTGGGACACCAGGCTACACCTTC. V usage is TRBV6-1 and J usage is TRBJ1-2, with D possibly being TRBD1 (6 bases). This CDR3 spans 13 amino acids. CDR1 MNHNS and CDR2 SASEGT come from the germline V gene. Trimming shortened V by 7 bases and J by 8 bases, and 17 bases separated the two germline ends.

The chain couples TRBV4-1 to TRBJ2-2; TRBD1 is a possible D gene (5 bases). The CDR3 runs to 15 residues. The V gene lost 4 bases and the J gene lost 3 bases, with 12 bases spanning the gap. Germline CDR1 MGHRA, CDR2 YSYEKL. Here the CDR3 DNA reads TGCGCCAGCAGCCTCCGGTCAGGGTACACCGGGGAGCTGTTTTTT. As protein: CASSLRSGYTGELFF.

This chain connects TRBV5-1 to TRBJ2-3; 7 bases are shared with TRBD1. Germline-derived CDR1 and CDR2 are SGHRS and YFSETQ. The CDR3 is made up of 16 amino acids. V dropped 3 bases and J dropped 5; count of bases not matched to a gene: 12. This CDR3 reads CASSSRGTASLDTQYF. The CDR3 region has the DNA TGCGCCAGCAGCTCTAGAGGGACAGCAAGCTTAGATACGCAGTATTTT.

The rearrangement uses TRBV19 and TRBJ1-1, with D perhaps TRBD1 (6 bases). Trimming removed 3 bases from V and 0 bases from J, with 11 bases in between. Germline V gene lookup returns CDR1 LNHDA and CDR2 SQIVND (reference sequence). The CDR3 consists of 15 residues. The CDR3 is CASSMWGPMNTEAFF. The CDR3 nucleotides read TGTGCCAGTAGTATGTGGGGGCCCATGAACACTGAAGCTTTCTTT.

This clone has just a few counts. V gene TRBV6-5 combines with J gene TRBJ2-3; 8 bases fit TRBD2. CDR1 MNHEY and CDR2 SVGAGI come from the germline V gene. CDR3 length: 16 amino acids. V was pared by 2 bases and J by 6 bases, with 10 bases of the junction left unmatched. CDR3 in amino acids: CASSYPSGGGTDTQYF. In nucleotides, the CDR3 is TGTGCCAGCAGTTACCCTTCCGGCGGGGGGACGGATACGCAGTATTTT.

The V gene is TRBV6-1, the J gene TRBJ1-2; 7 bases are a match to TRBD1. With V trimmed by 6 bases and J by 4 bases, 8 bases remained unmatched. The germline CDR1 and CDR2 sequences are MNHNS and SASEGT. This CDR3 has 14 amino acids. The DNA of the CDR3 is TGTGCCAGCAGATTTACAGGGGAACTCTATGGCTACACCTTC. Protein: CASRFTGELYGYTF.

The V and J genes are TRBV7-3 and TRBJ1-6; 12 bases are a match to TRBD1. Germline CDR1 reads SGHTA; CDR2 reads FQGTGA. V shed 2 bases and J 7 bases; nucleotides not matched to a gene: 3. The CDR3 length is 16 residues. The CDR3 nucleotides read TGTGCCAGCAGCTTATTGGGACAGGGGGCCAATTCACCCCTCCACTTT. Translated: CASSLLGQGANSPLHF.

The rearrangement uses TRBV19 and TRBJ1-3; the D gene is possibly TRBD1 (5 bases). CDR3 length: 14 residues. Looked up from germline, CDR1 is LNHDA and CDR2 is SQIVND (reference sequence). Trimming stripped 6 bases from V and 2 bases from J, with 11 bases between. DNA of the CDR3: TGTGCCAGTAGATCGGGGGAGGCTGGAAACACCATATATTTT. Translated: CASRSGEAGNTIYF.

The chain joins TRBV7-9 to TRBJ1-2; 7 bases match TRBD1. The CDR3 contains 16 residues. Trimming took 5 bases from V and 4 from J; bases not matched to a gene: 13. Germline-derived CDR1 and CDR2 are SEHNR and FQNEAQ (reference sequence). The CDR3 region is CASSPRDSLGPYGYTF. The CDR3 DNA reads TGTGCCAGCAGCCCCCGGGACAGTCTTGGTCCCTATGGCTACACCTTC.

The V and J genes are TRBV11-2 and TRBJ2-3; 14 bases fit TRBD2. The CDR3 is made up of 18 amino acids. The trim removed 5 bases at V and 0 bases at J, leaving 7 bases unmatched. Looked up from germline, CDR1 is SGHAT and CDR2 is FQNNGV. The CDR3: CASSTGTSGGLSTDTQYF. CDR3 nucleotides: TGTGCCAGCAGCACAGGGACTAGCGGGGGCCTAAGCACAGATACGCAGTATTTT.

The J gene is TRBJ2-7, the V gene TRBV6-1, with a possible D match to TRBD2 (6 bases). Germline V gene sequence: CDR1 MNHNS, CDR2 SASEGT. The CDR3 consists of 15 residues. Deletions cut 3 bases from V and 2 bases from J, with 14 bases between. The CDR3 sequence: CASSEGSGGAYEQYV. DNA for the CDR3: TGTGCCAGCAGTGAGGGAAGTGGCGGGGCCTACGAGCAGTACGTC.